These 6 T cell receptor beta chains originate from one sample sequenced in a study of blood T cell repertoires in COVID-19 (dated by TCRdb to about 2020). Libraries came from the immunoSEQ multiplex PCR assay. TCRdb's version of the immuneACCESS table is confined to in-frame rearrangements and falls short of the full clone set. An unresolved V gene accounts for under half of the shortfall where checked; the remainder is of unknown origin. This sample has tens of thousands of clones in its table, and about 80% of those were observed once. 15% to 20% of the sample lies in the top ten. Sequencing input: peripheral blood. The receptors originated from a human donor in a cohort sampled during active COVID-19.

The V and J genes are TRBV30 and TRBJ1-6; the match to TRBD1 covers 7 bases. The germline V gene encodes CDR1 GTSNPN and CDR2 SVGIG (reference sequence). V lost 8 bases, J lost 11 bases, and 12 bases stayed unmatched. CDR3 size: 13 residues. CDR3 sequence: CAAEGAARTPLHF. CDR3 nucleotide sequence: TGTGCCGCGGAGGGGGCGGCTAGGACACCCCTCCACTTT. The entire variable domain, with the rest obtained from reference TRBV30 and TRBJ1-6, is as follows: SQTIHQWPATLVQPVGSPLSLECTVEGTSNPNLYWYRQAAGRGLQLLFYSVGIGQISSEVPQNLSASRPQDRQFILSSKKLLLSDSGFYLCAAEGAARTPLHFGNGTRLTVT.

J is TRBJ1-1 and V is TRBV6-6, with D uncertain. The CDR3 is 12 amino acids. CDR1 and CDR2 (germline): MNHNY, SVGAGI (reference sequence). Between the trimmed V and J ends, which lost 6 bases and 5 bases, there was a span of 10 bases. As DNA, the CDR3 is TGTGCCAGCAGCCGGGGAGGAACTGAAGCTTTCTTT. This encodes CASSRGGTEAFF.

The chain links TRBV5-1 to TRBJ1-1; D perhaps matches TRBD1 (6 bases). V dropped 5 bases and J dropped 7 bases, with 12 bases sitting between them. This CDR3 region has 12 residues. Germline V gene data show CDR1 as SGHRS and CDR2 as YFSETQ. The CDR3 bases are TGCGCCAGCAGGCCGACCAGGGGTGAAGCTTTCTTT. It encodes CASRPTRGEAFF.

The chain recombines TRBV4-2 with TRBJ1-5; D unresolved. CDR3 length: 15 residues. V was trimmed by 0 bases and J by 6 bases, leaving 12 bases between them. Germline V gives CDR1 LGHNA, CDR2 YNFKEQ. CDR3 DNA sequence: TGTGCCAGCAGCCAAGAATGGGTGGAGGGTCAGCCCCAGCATTTT. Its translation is CASSQEWVEGQPQHF.

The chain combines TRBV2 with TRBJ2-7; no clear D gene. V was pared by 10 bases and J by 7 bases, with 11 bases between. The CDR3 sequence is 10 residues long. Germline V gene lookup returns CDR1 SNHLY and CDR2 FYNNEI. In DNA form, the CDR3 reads TGTGCCATCGACAATTCGGAGCAGTACTTC. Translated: CAIDNSEQYF. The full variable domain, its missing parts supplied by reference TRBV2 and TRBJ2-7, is EPEVTQTPSHQVTQMGQEVILRCVPISNHLYFYWYRQILGQKVEFLVSFYNNEISEKSEIFDDQFSVERPDGSNFTLKIRSTKLEDSAMYFCAIDNSEQYFGPGTRLTVT.

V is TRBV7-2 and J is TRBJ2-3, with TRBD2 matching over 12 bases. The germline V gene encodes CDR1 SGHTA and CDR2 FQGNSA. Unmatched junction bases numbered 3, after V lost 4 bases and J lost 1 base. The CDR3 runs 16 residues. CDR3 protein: CASSSRTSGGTDTQYF. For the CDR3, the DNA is TGTGCCAGCAGCTCCAGGACTAGCGGGGGCACAGATACGCAGTATTTT.